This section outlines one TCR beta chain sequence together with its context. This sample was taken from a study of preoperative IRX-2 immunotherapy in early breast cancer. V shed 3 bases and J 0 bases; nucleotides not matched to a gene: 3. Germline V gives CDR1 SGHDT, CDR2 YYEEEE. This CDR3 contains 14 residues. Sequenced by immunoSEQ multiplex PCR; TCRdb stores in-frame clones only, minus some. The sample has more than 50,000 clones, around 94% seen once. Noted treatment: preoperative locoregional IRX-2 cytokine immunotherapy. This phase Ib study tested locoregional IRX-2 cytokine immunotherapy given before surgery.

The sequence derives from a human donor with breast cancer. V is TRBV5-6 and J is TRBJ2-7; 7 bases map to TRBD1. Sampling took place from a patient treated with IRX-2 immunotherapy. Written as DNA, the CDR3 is TGTGCCAGCAGCTCAGGGGACAGCTCCTACGAGCAGTACTTC. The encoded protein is CASSSGDSSYEQYF.